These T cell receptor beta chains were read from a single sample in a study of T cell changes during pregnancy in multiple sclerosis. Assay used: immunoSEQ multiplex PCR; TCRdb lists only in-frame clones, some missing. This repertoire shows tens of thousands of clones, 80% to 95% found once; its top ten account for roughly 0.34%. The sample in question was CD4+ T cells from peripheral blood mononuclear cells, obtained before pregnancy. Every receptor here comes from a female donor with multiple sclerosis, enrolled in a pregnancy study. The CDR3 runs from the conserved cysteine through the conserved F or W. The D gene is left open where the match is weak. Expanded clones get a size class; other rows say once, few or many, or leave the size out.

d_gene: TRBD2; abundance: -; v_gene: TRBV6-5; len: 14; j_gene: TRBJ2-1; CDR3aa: CASAGGLAGVEQFF; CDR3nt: TGTGCCAGCGCCGGGGGGCTAGCGGGAGTTGAGCAGTTCTTC
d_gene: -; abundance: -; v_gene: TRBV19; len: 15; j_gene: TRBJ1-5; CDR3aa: CASMGAQAGNQPQHF; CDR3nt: TGTGCCAGTATGGGCGCTCAAGCCGGCAATCAGCCCCAGCATTTT
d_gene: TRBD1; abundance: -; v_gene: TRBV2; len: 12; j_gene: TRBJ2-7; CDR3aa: CASRGTVLGQYF; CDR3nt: TGTGCCAGCAGGGGGACAGTCCTCGGGCAGTACTTC
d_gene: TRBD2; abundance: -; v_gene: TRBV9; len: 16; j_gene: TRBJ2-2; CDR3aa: CASSVSAGVRSGELFF; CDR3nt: TGTGCCAGCAGCGTAAGCGCGGGAGTGAGGTCCGGGGAGCTGTTTTTT
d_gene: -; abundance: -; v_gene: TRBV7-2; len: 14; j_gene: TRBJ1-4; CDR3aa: CASSLGGLGEKLFF; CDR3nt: TGTGCCAGCAGCTTAGGTGGACTGGGTGAAAAACTGTTTTTT
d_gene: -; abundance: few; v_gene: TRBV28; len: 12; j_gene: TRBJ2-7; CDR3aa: CASSSLRAEQYF; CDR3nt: TGTGCCAGCAGTTCCCTCAGGGCTGAGCAGTACTTC
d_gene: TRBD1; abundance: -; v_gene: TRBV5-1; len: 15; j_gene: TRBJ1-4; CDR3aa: CASSFGQDDGEKLFF; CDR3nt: TGCGCCAGCAGCTTCGGACAGGACGACGGTGAAAAACTGTTTTTT
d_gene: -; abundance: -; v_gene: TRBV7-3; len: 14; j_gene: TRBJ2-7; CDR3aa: CASSPDRYSYEQYF; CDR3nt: TGTGCCAGCAGCCCCGACAGGTACTCCTACGAGCAGTACTTC
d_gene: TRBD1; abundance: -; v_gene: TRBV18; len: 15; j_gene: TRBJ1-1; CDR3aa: CASSPSTGTNTEAFF; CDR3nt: TGTGCCAGCTCGCCCTCGACAGGGACCAACACTGAAGCTTTCTTT
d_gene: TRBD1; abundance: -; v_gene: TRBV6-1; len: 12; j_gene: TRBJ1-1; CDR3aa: CASSRQGAEAFF; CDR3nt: TGTGCCAGCAGTCGACAGGGCGCTGAAGCTTTCTTT
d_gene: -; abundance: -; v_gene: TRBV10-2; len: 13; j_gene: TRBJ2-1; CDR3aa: CASSESNPSTKFF; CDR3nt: TGCGCCAGCAGTGAGTCGAACCCTAGCACAAAGTTCTTC
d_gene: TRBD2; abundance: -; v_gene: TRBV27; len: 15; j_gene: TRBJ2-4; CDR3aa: CASRSGTPGGDIQYF; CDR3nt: TGTGCCAGCAGAAGCGGGACTCCCGGTGGGGACATTCAGTACTTC
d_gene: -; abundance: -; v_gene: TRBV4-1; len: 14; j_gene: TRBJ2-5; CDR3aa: CASSQVATQETQYF; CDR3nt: TGCGCCAGCAGCCAAGTAGCGACCCAAGAGACCCAGTACTTC
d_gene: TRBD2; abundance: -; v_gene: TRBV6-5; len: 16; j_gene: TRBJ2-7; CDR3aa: CASSYDPLSGSYEQYF; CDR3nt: TGTGCCAGCAGTTACGACCCCCTTAGCGGGAGCTACGAGCAGTACTTC
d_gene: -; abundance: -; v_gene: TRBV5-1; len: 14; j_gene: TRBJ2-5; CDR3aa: CASSLITDQETQYF; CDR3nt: TGCGCCAGCAGCTTGATTACAGACCAAGAGACCCAGTACTTC
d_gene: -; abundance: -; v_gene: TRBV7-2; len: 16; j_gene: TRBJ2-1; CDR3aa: CASSLGSSGAYNEQFF; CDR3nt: TGTGCCAGCAGCTTAGGGAGTTCGGGTGCCTACAATGAGCAGTTCTTC
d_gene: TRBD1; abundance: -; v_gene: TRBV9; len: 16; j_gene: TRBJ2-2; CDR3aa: CASSIGTGRHTGELFF; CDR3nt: TGTGCCAGCAGCATCGGGACAGGGCGACACACCGGGGAGCTGTTTTTT
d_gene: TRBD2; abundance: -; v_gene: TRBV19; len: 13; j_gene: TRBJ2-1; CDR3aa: CASFSGIYNEQFF; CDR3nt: TGTGCCAGCTTTAGCGGGATCTACAATGAGCAGTTCTTC
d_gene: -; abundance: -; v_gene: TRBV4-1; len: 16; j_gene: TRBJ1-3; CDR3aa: CASSRNLQGTGNTIYF; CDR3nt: TGCGCCAGCAGCCGTAACCTGCAGGGCACTGGAAACACCATATATTTT
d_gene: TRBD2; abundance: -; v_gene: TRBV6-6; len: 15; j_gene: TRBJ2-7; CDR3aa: CASSYSGLASYEQYF; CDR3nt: TGTGCCAGCAGTTACTCGGGACTAGCATCCTACGAGCAGTACTTC
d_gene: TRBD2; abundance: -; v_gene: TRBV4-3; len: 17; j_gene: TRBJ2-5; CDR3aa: CASSQESLAGLQETQYF; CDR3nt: TGCGCCAGCAGCCAAGAGTCTCTAGCGGGCCTCCAAGAGACCCAGTACTTC
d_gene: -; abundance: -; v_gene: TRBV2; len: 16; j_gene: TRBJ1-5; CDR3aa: CASSPSGTRTDQPQHF; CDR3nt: TGTGCCAGCAGTCCTTCCGGGACACGAACCGATCAGCCCCAGCATTTT
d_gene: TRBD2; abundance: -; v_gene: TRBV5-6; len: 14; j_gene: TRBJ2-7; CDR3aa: CASSFSAGGYEQYF; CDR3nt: TGTGCCAGCAGCTTCTCAGCGGGAGGCTACGAGCAGTACTTC
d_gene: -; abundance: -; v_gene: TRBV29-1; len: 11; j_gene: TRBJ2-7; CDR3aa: CSVVREHEQYF; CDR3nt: TGCAGCGTTGTAAGGGAGCACGAGCAGTACTTC
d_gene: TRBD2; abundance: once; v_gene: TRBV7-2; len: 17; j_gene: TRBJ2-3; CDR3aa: CASSAGVLAGSTDTQYF; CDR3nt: TGTGCCAGCAGCGCGGGGGTACTAGCGGGAAGCACAGATACGCAGTATTTT
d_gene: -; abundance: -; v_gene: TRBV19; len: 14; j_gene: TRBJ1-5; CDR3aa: CASSMTVSNQPQHF; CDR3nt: TGTGCCAGTAGTATGACAGTTAGCAATCAGCCCCAGCATTTT
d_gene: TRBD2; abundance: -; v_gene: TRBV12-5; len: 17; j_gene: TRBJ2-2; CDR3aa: CASGSPPLALNTGELFF; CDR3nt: TGTGCTAGTGGTTCGCCCCCACTAGCGCTGAACACCGGGGAGCTGTTTTTT
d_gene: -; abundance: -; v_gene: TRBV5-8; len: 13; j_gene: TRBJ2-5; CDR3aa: CASSGAYQETQYF; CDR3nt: TGTGCCAGCAGCGGGGCCTACCAAGAGACCCAGTACTTC
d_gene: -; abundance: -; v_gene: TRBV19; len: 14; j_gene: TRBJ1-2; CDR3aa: CASSITAEDYGYTF; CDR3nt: TGTGCCAGTAGTATCACGGCTGAGGATTATGGCTACACCTTC
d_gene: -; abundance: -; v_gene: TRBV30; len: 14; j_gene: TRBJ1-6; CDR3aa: CAWSVRRGDSPLHF; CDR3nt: TGTGCCTGGAGTGTCCGTCGGGGGGATTCACCCCTCCACTTT
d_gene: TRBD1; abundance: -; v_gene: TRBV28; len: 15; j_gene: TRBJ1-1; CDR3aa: CASSSLRGLGTEAFF; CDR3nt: TGTGCCAGCAGTTCGCTCAGGGGGCTTGGAACTGAAGCTTTCTTT
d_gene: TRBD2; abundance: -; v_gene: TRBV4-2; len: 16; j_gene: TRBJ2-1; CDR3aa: CASSLQTSGSLNEQFF; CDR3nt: TGTGCCAGCAGCCTTCAGACTAGCGGGAGTTTAAATGAGCAGTTCTTC
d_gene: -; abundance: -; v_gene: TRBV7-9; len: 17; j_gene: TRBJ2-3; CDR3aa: CASSSQDRAAGFDTQYF; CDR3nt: TGTGCCAGCAGCTCGCAGGACAGGGCAGCGGGGTTTGATACGCAGTATTTT
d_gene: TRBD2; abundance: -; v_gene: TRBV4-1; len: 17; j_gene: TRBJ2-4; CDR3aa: CASSQEPAGGDAGIQYF; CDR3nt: TGCGCCAGCAGCCAAGAACCAGCGGGAGGGGACGCAGGCATTCAGTACTTC
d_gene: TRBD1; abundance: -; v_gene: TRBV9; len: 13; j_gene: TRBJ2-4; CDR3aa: CASSVLDRGIQYF; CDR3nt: TGTGCCAGCAGCGTACTGGACAGGGGAATTCAGTACTTC
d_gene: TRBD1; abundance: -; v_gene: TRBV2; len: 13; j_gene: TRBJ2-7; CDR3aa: CASDQGQGYEQYF; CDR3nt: TGTGCCAGCGACCAGGGACAGGGTTACGAGCAGTACTTC
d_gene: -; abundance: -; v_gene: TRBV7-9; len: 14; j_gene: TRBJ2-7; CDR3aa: CASSLSGAGSEQYF; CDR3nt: TGTGCCAGCAGCTTATCAGGGGCAGGTAGCGAGCAGTACTTC
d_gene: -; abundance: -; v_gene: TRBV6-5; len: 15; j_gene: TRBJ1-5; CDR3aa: CASTPDIYSNQPQHF; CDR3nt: TGTGCCAGCACCCCCGACATTTATAGCAATCAGCCCCAGCATTTT
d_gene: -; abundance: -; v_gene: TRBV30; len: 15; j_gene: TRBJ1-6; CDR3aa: CAWSVLTGNNSPLHF; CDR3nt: TGTGCCTGGAGTGTACTTACAGGCAATAATTCACCCCTCCACTTT
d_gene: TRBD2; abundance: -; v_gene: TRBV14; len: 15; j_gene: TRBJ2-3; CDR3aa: CASSRITSGMDTQYF; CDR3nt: TGTGCCAGCAGCCGGATAACTAGCGGGATGGATACGCAGTATTTT
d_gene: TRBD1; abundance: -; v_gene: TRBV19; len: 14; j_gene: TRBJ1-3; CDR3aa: CASSTGGSGNTIYF; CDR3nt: TGTGCCAGTTCGACAGGGGGCTCTGGAAACACCATATATTTT
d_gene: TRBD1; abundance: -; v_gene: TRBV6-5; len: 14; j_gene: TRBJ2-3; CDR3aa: CASTGTGVSGTQYF; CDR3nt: TGTGCCAGCACCGGGACAGGGGTTTCGGGTACGCAGTATTTT
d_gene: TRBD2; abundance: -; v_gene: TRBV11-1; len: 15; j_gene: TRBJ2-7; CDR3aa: CASSLRSSGPYEQYF; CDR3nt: TGTGCCAGCAGCTTAAGGTCTAGCGGGCCCTACGAGCAGTACTTC
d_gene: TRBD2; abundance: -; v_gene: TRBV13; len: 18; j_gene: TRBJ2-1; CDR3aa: CASSLEVGGLATYNEQFF; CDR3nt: TGTGCCAGCAGCTTAGAAGTAGGGGGACTAGCGACCTACAATGAGCAGTTCTTC
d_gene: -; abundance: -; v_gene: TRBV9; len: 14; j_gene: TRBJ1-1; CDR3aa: CASTSRDTGSEAFF; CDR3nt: TGTGCCAGCACGTCTCGGGACACTGGGTCTGAAGCTTTCTTT
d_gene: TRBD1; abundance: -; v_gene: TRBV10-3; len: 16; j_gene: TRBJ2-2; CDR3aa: CAISTGDLNFGGELFF; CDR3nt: TGTGCCATCAGTACAGGGGATCTAAACTTCGGCGGGGAGCTGTTTTTT
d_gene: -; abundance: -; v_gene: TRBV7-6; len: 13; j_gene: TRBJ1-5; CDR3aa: CASSPRGNQPQHF; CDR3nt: TGTGCCAGCAGTCCCCGGGGCAATCAGCCCCAGCATTTT
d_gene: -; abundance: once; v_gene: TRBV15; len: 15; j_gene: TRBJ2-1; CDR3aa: CATSRVTGEYNEQFF; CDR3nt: TGTGCCACCAGCAGAGTAACGGGAGAGTACAATGAGCAGTTCTTC
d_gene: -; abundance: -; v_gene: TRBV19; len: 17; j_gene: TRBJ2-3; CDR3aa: CASSTGRGVRTLDTQYF; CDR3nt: TGTGCCAGTTCGACCGGGCGCGGGGTTCGGACCTTGGATACGCAGTATTTT
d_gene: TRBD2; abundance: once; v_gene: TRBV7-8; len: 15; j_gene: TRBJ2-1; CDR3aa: CASSLGGRSYNEQFF; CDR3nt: TGTGCCAGCAGCTTGGGCGGGAGGTCCTACAATGAGCAGTTCTTC
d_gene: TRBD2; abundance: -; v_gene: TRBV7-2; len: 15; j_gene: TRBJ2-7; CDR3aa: CASSTRLAGVNEQYF; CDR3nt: TGTGCCAGCAGCACCCGACTAGCGGGAGTCAACGAGCAGTACTTC
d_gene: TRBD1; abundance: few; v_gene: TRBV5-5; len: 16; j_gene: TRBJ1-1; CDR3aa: CASDFRGQGANTEAFF; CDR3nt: TGTGCCAGCGACTTCAGGGGGCAAGGGGCGAACACTGAAGCTTTCTTT
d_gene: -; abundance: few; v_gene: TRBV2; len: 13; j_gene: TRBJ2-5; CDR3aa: CASSADRTETQYF; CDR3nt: TGTGCCAGCAGTGCCGACAGGACGGAGACCCAGTACTTC